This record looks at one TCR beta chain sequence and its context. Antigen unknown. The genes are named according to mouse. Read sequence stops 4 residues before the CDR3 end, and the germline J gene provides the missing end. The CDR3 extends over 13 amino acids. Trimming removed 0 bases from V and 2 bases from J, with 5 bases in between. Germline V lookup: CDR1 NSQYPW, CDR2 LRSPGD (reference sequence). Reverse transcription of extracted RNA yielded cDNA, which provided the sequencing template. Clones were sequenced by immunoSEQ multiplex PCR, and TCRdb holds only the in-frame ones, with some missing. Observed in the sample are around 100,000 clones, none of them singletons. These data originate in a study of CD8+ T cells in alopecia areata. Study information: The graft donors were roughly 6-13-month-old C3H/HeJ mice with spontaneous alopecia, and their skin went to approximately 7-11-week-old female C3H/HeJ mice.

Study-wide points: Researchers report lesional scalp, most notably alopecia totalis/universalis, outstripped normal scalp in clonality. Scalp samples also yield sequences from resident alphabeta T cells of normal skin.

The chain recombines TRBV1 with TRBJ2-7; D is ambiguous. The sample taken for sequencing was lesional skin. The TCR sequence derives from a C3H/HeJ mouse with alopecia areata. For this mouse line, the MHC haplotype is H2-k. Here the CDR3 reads CTCSAEHTYEQYF. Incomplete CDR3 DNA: TGCACCTGCAGTGCAGAACACACCTAT.